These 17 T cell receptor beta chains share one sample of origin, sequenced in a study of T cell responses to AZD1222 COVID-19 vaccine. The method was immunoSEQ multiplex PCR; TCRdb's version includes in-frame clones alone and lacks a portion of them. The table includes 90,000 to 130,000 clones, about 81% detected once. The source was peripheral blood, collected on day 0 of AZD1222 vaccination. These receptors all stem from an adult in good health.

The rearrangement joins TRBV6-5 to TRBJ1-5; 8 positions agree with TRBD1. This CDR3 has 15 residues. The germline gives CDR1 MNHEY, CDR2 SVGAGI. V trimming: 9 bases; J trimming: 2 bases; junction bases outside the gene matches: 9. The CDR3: CASQDPTGGNQPQHF. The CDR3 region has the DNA TGTGCCAGTCAAGACCCGACAGGGGGCAATCAGCCCCAGCATTTT.

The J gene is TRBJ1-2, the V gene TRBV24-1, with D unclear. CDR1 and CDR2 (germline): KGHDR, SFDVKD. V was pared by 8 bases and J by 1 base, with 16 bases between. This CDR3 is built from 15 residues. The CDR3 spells CATTVGQSGNYGYTF. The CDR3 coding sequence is TGTGCCACCACAGTTGGGCAGAGTGGTAACTATGGCTACACCTTC.

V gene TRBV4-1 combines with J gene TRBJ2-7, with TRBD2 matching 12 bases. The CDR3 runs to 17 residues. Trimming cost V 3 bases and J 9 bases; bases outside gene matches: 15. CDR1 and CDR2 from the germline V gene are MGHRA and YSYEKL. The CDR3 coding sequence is TGCGCCAGCAGCCAGGAATCCCTCCTAGCGGGAGGGCCTGGGCAGTACTTC. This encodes CASSQESLLAGGPGQYF.

The CDR3 reads CASSLTASGGLSTDTQYF. Here the CDR3 DNA reads TGTGCCAGCAGCTTAACGGCTAGCGGGGGCCTTAGCACAGATACGCAGTATTTT. V is TRBV7-3 and J is TRBJ2-3, with 10 bases that match TRBD2. With 0 bases clipped from V and 0 bases from J, the junction kept 6 bases outside the gene matches. Germline V gene lookup returns CDR1 SGHTA and CDR2 FQGTGA. The CDR3 is 18 amino acids.

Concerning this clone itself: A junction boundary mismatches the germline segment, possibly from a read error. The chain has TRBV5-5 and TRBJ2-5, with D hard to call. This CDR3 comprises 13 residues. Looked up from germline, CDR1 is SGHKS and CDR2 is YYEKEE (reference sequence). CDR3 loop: CASSLTAQGTQYF. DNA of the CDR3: TGTGCCAGCAGCTTGACGGCCCAAGGGACCCAGTACTTC.

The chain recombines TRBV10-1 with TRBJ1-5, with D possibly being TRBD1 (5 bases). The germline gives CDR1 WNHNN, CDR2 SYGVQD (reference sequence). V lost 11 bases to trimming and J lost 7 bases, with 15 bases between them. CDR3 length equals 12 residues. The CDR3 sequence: CAGHTRGQPQHF. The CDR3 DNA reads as TGCGCCGGCCACACGAGGGGACAGCCCCAGCATTTT.

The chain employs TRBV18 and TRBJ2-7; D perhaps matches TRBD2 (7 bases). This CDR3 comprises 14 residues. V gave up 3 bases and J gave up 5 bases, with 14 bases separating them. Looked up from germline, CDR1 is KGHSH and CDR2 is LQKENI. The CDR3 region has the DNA TGTGCCAGCTCACCTTTGGCGGGGGCCGACGAGCAGTACTTC. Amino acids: CASSPLAGADEQYF.

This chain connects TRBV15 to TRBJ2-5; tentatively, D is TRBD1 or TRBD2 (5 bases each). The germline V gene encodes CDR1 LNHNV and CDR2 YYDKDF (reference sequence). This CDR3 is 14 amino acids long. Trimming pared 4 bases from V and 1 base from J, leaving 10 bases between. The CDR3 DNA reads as TGTGCCACCAGCAAGGGACGGATCCAAGAGACCCAGTACTTC. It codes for CATSKGRIQETQYF.

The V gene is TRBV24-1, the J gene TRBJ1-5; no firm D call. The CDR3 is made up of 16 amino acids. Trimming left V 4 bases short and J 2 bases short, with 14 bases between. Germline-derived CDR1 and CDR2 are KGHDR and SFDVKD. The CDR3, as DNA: TGTGCCACCAGTGAAGCAGGAGATTTAGGCAATCAGCCCCAGCATTTT. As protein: CATSEAGDLGNQPQHF.

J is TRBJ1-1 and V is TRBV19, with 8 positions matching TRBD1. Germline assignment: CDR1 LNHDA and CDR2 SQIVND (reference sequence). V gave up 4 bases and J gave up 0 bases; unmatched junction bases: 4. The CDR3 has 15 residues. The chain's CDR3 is CASSKQGGLNTEAFF. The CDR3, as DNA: TGTGCCAGTAGTAAACAGGGGGGACTGAACACTGAAGCTTTCTTT.

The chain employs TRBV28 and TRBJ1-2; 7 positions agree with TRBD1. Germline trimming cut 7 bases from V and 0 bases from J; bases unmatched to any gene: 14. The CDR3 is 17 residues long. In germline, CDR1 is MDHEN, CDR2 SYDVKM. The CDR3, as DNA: TGTGCCAGCACCCTAGGGGGCACAGGGGCGACTAACTATGGCTACACCTTC. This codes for CASTLGGTGATNYGYTF.

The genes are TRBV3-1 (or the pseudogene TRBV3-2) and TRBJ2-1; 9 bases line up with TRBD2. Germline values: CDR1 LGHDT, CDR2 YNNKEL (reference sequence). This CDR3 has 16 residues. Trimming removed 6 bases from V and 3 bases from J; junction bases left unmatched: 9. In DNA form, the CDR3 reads TGTGCCAGCAGGCGACTTGCGGGGGGGAACTACAATGAGCAGTTCTTC. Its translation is CASRRLAGGNYNEQFF.

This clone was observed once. The CDR3 region is CASSYESRYGYTF. CDR3 in DNA: TGTGCCAGCAGTTACGAGAGTCGGTATGGCTACACCTTC. This chain uses TRBV6-5 with TRBJ1-2; no definite D call. Germline V gives CDR1 MNHEY, CDR2 SVGAGI. V lost 2 bases, J lost 5 bases, and 9 bases lay in between. The CDR3 extends over 13 amino acids.

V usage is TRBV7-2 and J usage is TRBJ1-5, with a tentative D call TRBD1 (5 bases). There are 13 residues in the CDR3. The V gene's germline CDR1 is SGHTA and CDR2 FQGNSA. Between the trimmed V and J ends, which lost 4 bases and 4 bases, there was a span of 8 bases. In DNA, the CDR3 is TGTGCCAGCAGCTCAGGGCGAAATCAGCCCCAGCATTTT. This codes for CASSSGRNQPQHF.

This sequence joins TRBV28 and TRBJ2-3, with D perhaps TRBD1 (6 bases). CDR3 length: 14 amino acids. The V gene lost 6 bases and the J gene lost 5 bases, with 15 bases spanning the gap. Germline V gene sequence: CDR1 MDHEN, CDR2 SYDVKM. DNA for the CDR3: TGTGCCAGCAGCGGCATGGACAGAGTAGATACGCAGTATTTT. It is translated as CASSGMDRVDTQYF.

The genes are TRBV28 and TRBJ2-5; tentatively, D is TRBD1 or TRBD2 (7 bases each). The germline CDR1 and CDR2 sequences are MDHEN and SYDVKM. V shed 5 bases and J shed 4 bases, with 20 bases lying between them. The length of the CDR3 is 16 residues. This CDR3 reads CASSTRQGGGAETQYF. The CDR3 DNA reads TGTGCCAGCAGTACTAGACAGGGTGGGGGGGCAGAGACCCAGTACTTC. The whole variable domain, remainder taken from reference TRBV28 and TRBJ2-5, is DVKVTQSSRYLVKRTGEKVFLECVQDMDHENMFWYRQDPGLGLRLIYFSYDVKMKEKGDIPEGYSVSREKKERFSLILESASTNQTSMYLCASSTRQGGGAETQYFGPGTRLLVL.

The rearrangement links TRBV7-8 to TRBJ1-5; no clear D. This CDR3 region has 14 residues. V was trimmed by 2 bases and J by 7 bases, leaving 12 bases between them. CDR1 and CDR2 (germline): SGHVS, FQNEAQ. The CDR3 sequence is CASSLTTGNQPQHF. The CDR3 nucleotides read TGTGCCAGCAGCTTAACGACGGGGAACCAGCCCCAGCATTTT.